The 11 T cell receptor beta chains below were found in one sample sequenced in a study of CD8 T cells in Susac syndrome. 0.5 to 1 ug RNA was reverse transcribed with random hexamers. TCRdb reanalysed the immunoSEQ multiplex PCR reads using MiXCR and keeps one entry per CDR3 protein. Among around 80,000 distinct CDR3 sequences listed, 75% to 95% were seen once. The material sequenced was CD8+ T cells from PBMCs. The receptor set was obtained from a human donor with multiple sclerosis.

V gene TRBV27 combines with J gene TRBJ2-1; TRBD2 agrees at 8 bases. CDR1 MNHEY and CDR2 SMNVEV come from the germline V gene (reference sequence). Losses at the gene ends were 8 bases for V and 4 bases for J; bases not matched to a gene: 10. This CDR3 has 15 amino acids. The CDR3 DNA reads as TGTGCCAGCGCCTGGCGGGGGGCCCCTTACAATGAGCAGTTCTTC. This translates into CASAWRGAPYNEQFF.

This clonotype has just a few counts. J is TRBJ2-7 and V is TRBV4-1; 7 bases align to TRBD2. The germline V gene encodes CDR1 MGHRA and CDR2 YSYEKL. The CDR3 covers 16 residues. After removal of 1 base from V and 0 bases from J, the junction contained 6 bases not matched to a gene. CDR3 nucleotides: TGCGCCAGCAGCCAAGCTGGGCGGGGGTCCTCCTACGAGCAGTACTTC. Translation: CASSQAGRGSSYEQYF.

This clonotype was seen a handful of times. The rearrangement links TRBV14 to TRBJ2-2; 8 nucleotides match TRBD2. With V trimmed by 0 bases and J by 2 bases, 8 bases remained unmatched. There are 18 residues in the CDR3. Germline V gene data show CDR1 as SGHDN and CDR2 as FVKESK. The CDR3 here is CASSQDVVAGLNTGELFF. As DNA, the CDR3 is TGTGCCAGCAGCCAAGATGTGGTAGCGGGGTTAAACACCGGGGAGCTGTTTTTT.

V and J are TRBV29-1 and TRBJ1-2; TRBD1 aligns across 7 bases. The V and J ends lost 0 bases and 5 bases, in that order; junction bases with no gene match: 6. The germline V gene encodes CDR1 SQVTM and CDR2 ANQGSEA. The CDR3 extends over 14 amino acids. CDR3 in DNA: TGCAGCGTTGAAGACCGACAGGGAGGGTATGGCTACACCTTC. Its protein is CSVEDRQGGYGYTF.

The chain joins TRBV7-3 to TRBJ2-1; no definite D call. Per germline, CDR1 SGHTA and CDR2 FQGTGA. Trimming removed 8 bases at V and 6 bases at J, with 20 bases between. CDR3 length: 15 residues. CDR3 amino acids: CASGDVGSPGNEQFF. The CDR3 DNA is TGTGCCAGCGGAGACGTGGGCTCCCCCGGCAATGAGCAGTTCTTC.

Only one count was recorded for this clonotype. The chain carries TRBV3-1 and TRBJ2-3; D remains unclear. The CDR3 consists of 12 residues. V was clipped by 5 bases and J by 2 bases, with 5 bases between them. Per the germline V gene, CDR1 is LGHDT and CDR2 is YNNKEL (reference sequence). The CDR3 loop is CASSYSTDTQYF. CDR3 nucleotide sequence: TGTGCCAGCAGCTATTCCACAGATACGCAGTATTTT.

The chain combines TRBV13 with TRBJ2-2; D is uncertain. Trimming pared 5 bases from V and 5 bases from J, leaving 9 bases between. The CDR3 extends over 13 amino acids. CDR1 is PRHDT and CDR2 is FYEKMQ in the germline V gene (reference sequence). Here the CDR3 DNA reads TGTGCCAGCAGCATAACCGGGACCGGGGAGCTGTTTTTT. Protein sequence: CASSITGTGELFF.

V gene TRBV9 combines with J gene TRBJ2-1; the match to TRBD2 covers 8 bases. Trimming took 3 bases from V and 7 from J; bases not matched to a gene: 24. Germline CDR1 is SGDLS and CDR2 is YYNGEE. The CDR3 contains 20 residues. CDR3 loop: CASSAPPFRGLAGSRNEQFF. In DNA form, the CDR3 reads TGTGCCAGCAGCGCCCCCCCTTTTCGTGGACTAGCCGGCTCTAGGAATGAGCAGTTCTTC.

The chain links TRBV25-1 to TRBJ2-2, with D perhaps given as TRBD1 or TRBD2 (6 bases each). From germline, CDR1 is MGHDK and CDR2 SYGVNS. This CDR3 is built from 15 residues. The germline V and J ends were trimmed by 4 bases and 7 bases, with 16 bases remaining between them. The CDR3 reads CASSVRGAKGGELFF. The CDR3 DNA follows: TGTGCCAGCAGTGTTAGGGGGGCGAAGGGCGGGGAGCTGTTTTTT. Full variable domain (remainder filled in from reference TRBV25-1 and TRBJ2-2): EADIYQTPRYLVIGTGKKITLECSQTMGHDKMYWYQQDPGMELHLIHYSYGVNSTEKGDLSSESTVSRIRTEHFPLTLESARPSHTSQYLCASSVRGAKGGELFFGEGSRLTVL.

The chain employs TRBV2 and TRBJ2-7; D is undetermined. In germline, CDR1 is SNHLY, CDR2 FYNNEI. The CDR3 length is 15 residues. V was clipped by 7 bases and J by 0 bases, with 16 bases between them. Written as DNA, the CDR3 is TGTGCCAGCAAGGTAGGAACAGCGAGCTCCTACGAGCAGTACTTC. This sequence encodes CASKVGTASSYEQYF. Complete variable domain (other parts from reference TRBV2 and TRBJ2-7): EPEVTQTPSHQVTQMGQEVILRCVPISNHLYFYWYRQILGQKVEFLVSFYNNEISEKSEIFDDQFSVERPDGSNFTLKIRSTKLEDSAMYFCASKVGTASSYEQYFGPGTRLTVT.

Comments on this clonotype: At one boundary the junction diverges from the germline segment, which might be a read error. The V gene is TRBV3-1, the J gene TRBJ2-2, with 11 bases matching TRBD1. The CDR3 runs to 16 residues. The germline V gene encodes CDR1 LGHDT and CDR2 YNNKEL (reference sequence). The CDR3 nucleotides are TGTGCCAGCAGCCCCGGACAGGGGGCAGGGGCCGGGAAGCTGTTTTTT. The encoded protein is CASSPGQGAGAGKLFF.